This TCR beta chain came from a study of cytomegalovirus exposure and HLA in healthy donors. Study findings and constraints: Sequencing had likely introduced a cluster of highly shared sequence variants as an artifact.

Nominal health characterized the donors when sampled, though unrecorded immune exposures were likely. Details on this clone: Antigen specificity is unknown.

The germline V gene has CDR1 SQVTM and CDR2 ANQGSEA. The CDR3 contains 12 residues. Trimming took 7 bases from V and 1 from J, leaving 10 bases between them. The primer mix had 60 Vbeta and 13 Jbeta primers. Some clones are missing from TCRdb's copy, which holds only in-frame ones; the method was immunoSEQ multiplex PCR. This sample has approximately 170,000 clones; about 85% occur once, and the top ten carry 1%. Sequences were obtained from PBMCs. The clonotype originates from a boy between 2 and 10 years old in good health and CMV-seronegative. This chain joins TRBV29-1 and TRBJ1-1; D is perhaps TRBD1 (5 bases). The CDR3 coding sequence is TGCAGCGCCCTCACAGGGAACACTGAAGCTTTCTTT. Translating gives CSALTGNTEAFF. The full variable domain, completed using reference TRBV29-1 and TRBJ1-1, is SAVISQKPSRDICQRGTSLTIQCQVDSQVTMMFWYRQQPGQSLTLIATANQGSEATYESGFVIDKFPISRPNLTFSTLTVSNMSPEDSSIYLCSALTGNTEAFFGQGTRLTVV.